This note documents a single T cell receptor beta chain sequence. These data come from a study of shared clonotypes between healthy human individuals. Data came from immunoSEQ multiplex PCR; TCRdb stores just in-frame clones and leaves some out. The data show approximately 1.4 million clones, under 99% seen once. Germline V lookup: CDR1 SGHDT, CDR2 YYEEEE. The CDR3 runs to 17 residues. The J segment lost 3 bases and the V segment lost 0 bases, leaving 11 bases of the junction unmatched. V is TRBV5-6 and J is TRBJ2-7, with 8 bases fitting TRBD1. Specimen: naive CD4+ T cells sorted from blood. Specified subset: CD45RA+ positively selected. This TCR was recovered from a man under 40 in good health. As DNA, the CDR3 is TGTGCCAGCAGCTTGGGGAGGTTCGGACAGGGCGGCTACGAGCAGTACTTC. Its translation is CASSLGRFGQGGYEQYF.